The clone carrying this TCR beta chain was found many times. Its cognate antigen is unknown. CDR3-region Arm-PCR and iRepertoire HTBI primers produced the TCR beta libraries. TCRdb itself ran the multiplex PCR reads through MiXCR, one entry per CDR3 protein. This sample carries fewer than 450,000 distinct CDR3 sequences, around 22% of them seen once, and the ten largest clones take about 26%. The data belong to a study of regulatory T cells in long-lasting Graves disease. Overall study results and limits: Fewer public clonotypes were shared by new patients (roughly 910) than by persistent patients (around 2,900). Patients with persistent Graves' had lower TCR diversity than newly diagnosed patients. Gene preferences differed: TRBV28, TRBJ1-2, TRBJ2-5 in persistent cases.

V lost 7 bases and J lost 7; bases outside the gene matches: 11. Germline V lookup: CDR1 SGHTA, CDR2 FQGNSA. The CDR3 runs to 15 residues. Time point reported: persistent/refractory GD, antithyroid drugs over 5 years with positive TRAb. There was RNA extracted from PBMCs, and the TCR library was made from it. This TCR derives from a female donor with Graves disease. The chain has TRBV7-2 and TRBJ1-4; 8 nucleotides match TRBD1. The sample in question was peripheral blood mononuclear cells (PBMCs), obtained when the disease was refractory, from a patient treated with antithyroid drugs. DNA of the CDR3: TGTGCCAGCACCAGTACGACAGGGGCGATTGAAAAACTGTTTTTT. This gives the protein CASTSTTGAIEKLFF.